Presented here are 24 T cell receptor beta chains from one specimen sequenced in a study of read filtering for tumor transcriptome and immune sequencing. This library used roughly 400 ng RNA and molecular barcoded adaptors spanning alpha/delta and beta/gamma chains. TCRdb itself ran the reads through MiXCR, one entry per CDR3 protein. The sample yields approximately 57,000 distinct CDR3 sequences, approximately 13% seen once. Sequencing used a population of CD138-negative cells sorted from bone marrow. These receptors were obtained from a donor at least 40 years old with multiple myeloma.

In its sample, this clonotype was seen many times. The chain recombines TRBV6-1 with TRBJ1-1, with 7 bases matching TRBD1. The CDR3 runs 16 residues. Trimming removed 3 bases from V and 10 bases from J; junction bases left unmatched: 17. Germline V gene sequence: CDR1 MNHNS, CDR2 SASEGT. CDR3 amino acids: CASSEPGQVPWLGAFF. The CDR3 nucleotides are TGTGCCAGCAGTGAGCCCGGACAGGTCCCCTGGTTGGGAGCTTTCTTT.

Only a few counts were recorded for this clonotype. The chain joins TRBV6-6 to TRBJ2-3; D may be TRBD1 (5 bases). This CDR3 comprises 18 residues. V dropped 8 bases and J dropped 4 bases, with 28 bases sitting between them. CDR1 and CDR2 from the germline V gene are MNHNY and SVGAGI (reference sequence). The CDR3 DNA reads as TGTGCCAGCGTTCGGGCTCCGGTAGATGGCAGGGTGGCAGATACGCAGTATTTT. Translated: CASVRAPVDGRVADTQYF.

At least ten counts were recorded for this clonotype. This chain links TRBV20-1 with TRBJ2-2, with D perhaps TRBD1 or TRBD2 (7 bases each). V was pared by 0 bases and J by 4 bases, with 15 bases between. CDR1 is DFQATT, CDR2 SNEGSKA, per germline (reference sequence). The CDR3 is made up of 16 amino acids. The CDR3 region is CSARDLREGATGELFF. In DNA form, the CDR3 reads TGCAGTGCTAGAGATCTCAGGGAGGGGGCCACCGGGGAGCTGTTTTTT.

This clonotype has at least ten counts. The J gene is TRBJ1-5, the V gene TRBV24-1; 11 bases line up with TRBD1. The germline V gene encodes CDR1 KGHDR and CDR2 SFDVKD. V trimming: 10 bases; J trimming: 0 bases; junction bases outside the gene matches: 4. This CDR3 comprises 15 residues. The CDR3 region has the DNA TGTGCCACATCCGGGACAGGGGGTAGCAATCAGCCCCAGCATTTT. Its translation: CATSGTGGSNQPQHF.

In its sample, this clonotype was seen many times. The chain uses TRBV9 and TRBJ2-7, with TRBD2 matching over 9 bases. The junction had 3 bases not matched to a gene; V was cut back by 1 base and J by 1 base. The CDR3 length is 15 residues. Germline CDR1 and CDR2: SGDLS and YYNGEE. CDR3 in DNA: TGTGCCAGCAGCGTATCGCTAGCGGGGTCCTACGAGCAGTACTTC. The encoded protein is CASSVSLAGSYEQYF.

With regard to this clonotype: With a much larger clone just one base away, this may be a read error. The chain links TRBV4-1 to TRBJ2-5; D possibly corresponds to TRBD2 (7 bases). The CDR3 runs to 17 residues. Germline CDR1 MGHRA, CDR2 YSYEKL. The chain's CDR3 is CASSRLRGGETQETLYF. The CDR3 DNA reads TGCGCCAGCAGCCGCCTGAGGGGGGGGGAAACCCAAGAGACCCTGTACTTC.

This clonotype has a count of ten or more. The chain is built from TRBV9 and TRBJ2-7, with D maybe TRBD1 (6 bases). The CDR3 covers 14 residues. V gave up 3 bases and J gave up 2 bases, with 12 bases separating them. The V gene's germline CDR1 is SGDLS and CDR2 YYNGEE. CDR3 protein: CASSGRDNPYEQYF. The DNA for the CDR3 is TGTGCCAGCAGCGGCCGGGACAACCCCTACGAGCAGTACTTC.

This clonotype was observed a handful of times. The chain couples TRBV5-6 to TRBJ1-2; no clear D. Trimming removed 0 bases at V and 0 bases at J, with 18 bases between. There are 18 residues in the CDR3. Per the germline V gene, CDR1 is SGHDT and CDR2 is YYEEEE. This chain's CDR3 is CASSLAVMSLRANYGYTF. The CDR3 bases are TGTGCCAGCAGCTTGGCCGTAATGAGTCTCCGAGCTAACTATGGCTACACCTTC.

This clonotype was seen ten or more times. The CDR3, as DNA: TGCGCCAGCAGCTTGGCCAGGGCACAAGAGACCCAGTACTTC. This codes for CASSLARAQETQYF. V and J are TRBV5-1 and TRBJ2-5, with D maybe TRBD1 (5 bases). The V end lost 0 bases, the J end lost 2 bases, and 8 bases lay between the germline ends. CDR3 size: 14 residues. Looked up from germline, CDR1 is SGHRS and CDR2 is YFSETQ. Drawing the rest from reference TRBV5-1 and TRBJ2-5, the complete variable domain is KAGVTQTPRYLIKTRGQQVTLSCSPISGHRSVSWYQQTPGQGLQFLFEYFSETQRNKGNFPGRFSGRQFSNSRSEMNVSTLELGDSALYLCASSLARAQETQYFGPGTRLLVL.

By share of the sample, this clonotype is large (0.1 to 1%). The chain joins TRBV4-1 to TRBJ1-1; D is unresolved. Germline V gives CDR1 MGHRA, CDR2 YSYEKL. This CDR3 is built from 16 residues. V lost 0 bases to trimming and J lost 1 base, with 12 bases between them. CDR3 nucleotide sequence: TGCGCCAGCAGCCAAGATCGATACAGACGGAACACTGAAGCTTTCTTT. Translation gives CASSQDRYRRNTEAFF.

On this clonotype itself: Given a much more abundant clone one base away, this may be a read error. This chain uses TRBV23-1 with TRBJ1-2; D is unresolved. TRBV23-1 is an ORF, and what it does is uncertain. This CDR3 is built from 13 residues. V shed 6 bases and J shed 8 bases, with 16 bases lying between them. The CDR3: CASRAGVGVGYTF. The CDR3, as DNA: TGCGCCAGCAGAGCCGGGGTCGGGGTCGGCTACACCTTC.

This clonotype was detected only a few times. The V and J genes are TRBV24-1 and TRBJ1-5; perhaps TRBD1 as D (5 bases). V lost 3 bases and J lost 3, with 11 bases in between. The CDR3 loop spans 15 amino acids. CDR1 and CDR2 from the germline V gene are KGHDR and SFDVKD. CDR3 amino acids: CATSDRRGPNQPQHF. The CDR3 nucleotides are TGTGCCACCAGTGATCGTAGGGGTCCCAATCAGCCCCAGCATTTT.

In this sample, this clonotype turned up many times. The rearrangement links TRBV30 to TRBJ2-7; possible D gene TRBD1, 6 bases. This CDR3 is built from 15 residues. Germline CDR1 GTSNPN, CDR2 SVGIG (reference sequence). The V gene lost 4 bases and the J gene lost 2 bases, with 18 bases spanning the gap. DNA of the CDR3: TGTGCCTGGAACCCTCCCGGACAGACAACCTACGAGCAGTACTTC. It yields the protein CAWNPPGQTTYEQYF.

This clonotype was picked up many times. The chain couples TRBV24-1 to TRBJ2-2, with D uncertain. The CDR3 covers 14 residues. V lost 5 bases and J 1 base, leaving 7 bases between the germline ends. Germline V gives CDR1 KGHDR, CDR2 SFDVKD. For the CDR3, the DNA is TGTGCCACCAGTGGGCAATTGAACACCGGGGAGCTGTTTTTT. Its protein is CATSGQLNTGELFF.

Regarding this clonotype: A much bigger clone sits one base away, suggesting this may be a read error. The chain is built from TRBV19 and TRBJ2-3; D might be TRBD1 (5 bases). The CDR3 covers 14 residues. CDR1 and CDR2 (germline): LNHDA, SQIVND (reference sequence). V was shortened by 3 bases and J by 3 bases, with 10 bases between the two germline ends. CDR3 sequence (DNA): TGTGCCAGTAGTATGGCGGCAGGGACAGATACGCAGTATTTT. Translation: CASSMAAGTDTQYF. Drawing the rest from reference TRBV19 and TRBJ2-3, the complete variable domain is DGGITQSPKYLFRKEGQNVTLSCEQNLNHDAMYWYRQDPGQGLRLIYYSQIVNDFQKGDIAEGYSVSREKKESFPLTVTSAQKNPTAFYLCASSMAAGTDTQYFGPGTRLTVL.

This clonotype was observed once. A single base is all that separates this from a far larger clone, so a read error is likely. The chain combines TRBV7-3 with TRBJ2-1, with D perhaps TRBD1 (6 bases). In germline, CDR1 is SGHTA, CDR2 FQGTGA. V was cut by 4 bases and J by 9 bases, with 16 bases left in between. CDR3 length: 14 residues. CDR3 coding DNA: TGTGCCAGCAGCTCAGCGGCAGGGGTAACTGAGCAGTTCTTC. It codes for CASSSAAGVTEQFF.

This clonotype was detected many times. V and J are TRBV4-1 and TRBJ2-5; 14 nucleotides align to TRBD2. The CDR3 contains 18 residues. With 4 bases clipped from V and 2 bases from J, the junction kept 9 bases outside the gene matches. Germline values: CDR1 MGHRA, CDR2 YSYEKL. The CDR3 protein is CASSRTTGTSGGQETQYF. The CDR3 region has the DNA TGCGCCAGCAGCCGCACTACCGGGACTAGCGGGGGACAAGAGACCCAGTACTTC.

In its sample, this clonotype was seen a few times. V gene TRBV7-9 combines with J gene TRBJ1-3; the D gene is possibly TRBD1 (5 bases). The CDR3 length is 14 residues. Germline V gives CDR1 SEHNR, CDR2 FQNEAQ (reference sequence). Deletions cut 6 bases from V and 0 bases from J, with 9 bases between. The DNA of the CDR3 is TGTGCCAGCAGTGGGACGGCCTCTGGAAACACCATATATTTT. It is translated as CASSGTASGNTIYF.

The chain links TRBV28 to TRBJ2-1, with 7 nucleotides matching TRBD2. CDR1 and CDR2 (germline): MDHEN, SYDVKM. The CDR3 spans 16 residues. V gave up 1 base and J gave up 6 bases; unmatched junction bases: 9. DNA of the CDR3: TGTGCCAGCAGTTTATCGGCCGGGGGGAGACCCAATGAGCAGTTCTTC. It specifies CASSLSAGGRPNEQFF.

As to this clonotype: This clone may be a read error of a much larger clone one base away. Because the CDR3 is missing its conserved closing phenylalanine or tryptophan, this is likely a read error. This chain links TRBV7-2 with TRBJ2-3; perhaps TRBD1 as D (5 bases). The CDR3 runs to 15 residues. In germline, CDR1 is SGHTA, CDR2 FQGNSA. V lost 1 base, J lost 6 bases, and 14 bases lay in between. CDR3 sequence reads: CASSLVPQTADTQYY. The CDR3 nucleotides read TGTGCCAGCAGCTTAGTTCCCCAGACAGCCGATACGCAGTATTAT.

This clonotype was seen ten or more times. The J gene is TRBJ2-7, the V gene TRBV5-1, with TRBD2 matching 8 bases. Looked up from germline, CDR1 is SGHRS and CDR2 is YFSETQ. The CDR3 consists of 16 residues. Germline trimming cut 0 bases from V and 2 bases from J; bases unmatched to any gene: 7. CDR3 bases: TGCGCCAGCAGCTTGGATGGCGGGGGGCCAGCCTACGAGCAGTACTTC. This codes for CASSLDGGGPAYEQYF.

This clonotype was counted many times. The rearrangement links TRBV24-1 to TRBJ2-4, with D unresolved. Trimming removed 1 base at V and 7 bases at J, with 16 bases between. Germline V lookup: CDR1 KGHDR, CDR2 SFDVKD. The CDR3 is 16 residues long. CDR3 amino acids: CATSDFSTPPGNIQYF. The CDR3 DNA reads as TGTGCCACCAGTGATTTCTCGACACCACCGGGTAACATTCAGTACTTC.

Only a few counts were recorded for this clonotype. CDR3 in amino acids: CASRDGDQPQHF. CDR3 coding DNA: TGCGCCAGTAGGGACGGGGATCAGCCCCAGCATTTT. The genes are TRBV5-1 and TRBJ1-5; the D gene is possibly TRBD1 (5 bases). This CDR3 has 12 residues. Germline V gene sequence: CDR1 SGHRS, CDR2 YFSETQ. V lost 8 bases and J 5 bases, leaving 11 bases between the germline ends.

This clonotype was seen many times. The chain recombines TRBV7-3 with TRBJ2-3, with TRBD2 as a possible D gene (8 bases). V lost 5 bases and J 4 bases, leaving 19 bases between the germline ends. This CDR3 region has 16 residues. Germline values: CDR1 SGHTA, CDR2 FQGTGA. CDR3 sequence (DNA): TGTGCCAGCAGCCCTCCGGGAGGGGGCGTATCAGATACGCAGTATTTT. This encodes CASSPPGGGVSDTQYF.